This T cell receptor (beta chain) appears in the sequencing data of a study of blood T cell repertoires in COVID-19. Germline CDR1 GTSNPN, CDR2 SVGIG (reference sequence). J was trimmed by 7 bases and V by 8 bases; bases with no gene match: 19. The CDR3 totals 16 residues. Clones were sequenced by immunoSEQ multiplex PCR, and TCRdb holds only the in-frame ones, with some missing. The sample lists around 220,000 clones, about nine tenths occurring once. The rearrangement joins TRBV30 to TRBJ1-2, with 10 bases fitting TRBD1. The source is a woman under 40 with acute COVID-19. Material: PBMCs or T cells enriched from blood (not recorded which). For the CDR3, the DNA is TGTGCCAAAACCGGGACAGGGGAAAAGGGCCGGAGTGGCTACACCTTC. Translation: CAKTGTGEKGRSGYTF.